The 27 T cell receptor beta chains given below trace back to one sample, sequenced in a study of control samples from healthy donors and cancer patients. Clones were sequenced by immunoSEQ multiplex PCR, and TCRdb holds only the in-frame ones, with some missing. This repertoire shows about 130,000 clones, roughly 95% found once; its top ten account for approximately 4%. Sequenced sample: blood. These receptor sequences come from a man under 40 in good health.

This clone was found once. This sequence joins TRBV4-3 and TRBJ2-2, with D possibly being TRBD1 (6 bases). CDR1 is LGHNA, CDR2 YSLEER, per germline. The CDR3 is made up of 15 amino acids. The ends were cut back, 0 bases at V and 6 bases at J, with 11 bases in the middle. For the CDR3, the DNA is TGCGCCAGCAGCCAAGATGGGGGCTTGGCCGGGGAGCTGTTTTTT. This translates into CASSQDGGLAGELFF.

This sequence joins TRBV28 and TRBJ2-3, with D maybe TRBD2 (6 bases). Per the germline V gene, CDR1 is MDHEN and CDR2 is SYDVKM. This CDR3 contains 16 residues. V lost 8 bases to trimming and J lost 2 bases, with 20 bases between them. CDR3 nucleotide sequence: TGTGCCAGCCGCTCTAGACGGCGGGGATCCACAGATACGCAGTATTTT. Protein product: CASRSRRRGSTDTQYF.

The chain recombines TRBV29-1 with TRBJ2-3; D might be TRBD2 (6 bases). Germline V gives CDR1 SQVTM, CDR2 ANQGSEA. Trimming cost V 3 bases and J 2 bases, with 12 bases left between them. The CDR3 length is 14 residues. This CDR3 reads CSVDGPSVTDTQYF. For the CDR3, the DNA is TGCAGCGTTGACGGTCCTAGCGTCACAGATACGCAGTATTTT.

J is TRBJ2-5 and V is TRBV5-8, with D possibly being TRBD1 (5 bases). Germline V CDR1 and CDR2: SGHTS, YDEGEE. The V end was cut by 7 bases, the J end by 2 bases, with 15 bases between. This CDR3 region has 14 residues. The CDR3 nucleotides are TGTGCCAGCTGGGGCCGACGGACACAAGAGACCCAGTACTTC. Translation gives CASWGRRTQETQYF.

Turning to this clone: At one of its ends the junction is not consistent with the germline gene, which may arise from a read error. V is TRBV7-9 and J is TRBJ2-2; D call uncertain. Germline V lookup: CDR1 SEHNR, CDR2 FQNEAQ (reference sequence). The CDR3 totals 13 residues. The CDR3 spells CASSSPNAGELFF. In DNA form, the CDR3 reads TGTGCCAGCAGCTCCCCGAACGCCGGGGAGCTGTTTTTT.

This clone showed up just once. The chain is built from TRBV27 and TRBJ1-1; D unresolved. The CDR3 sequence is 13 residues long. Germline CDR1 and CDR2: MNHEY and SMNVEV (reference sequence). Trimming pared 6 bases from V and 4 bases from J, leaving 12 bases between. CDR3 nucleotides: TGTGCCAGCAGCCCCCGACTGGGCACTGAAGCTTTCTTT. This encodes CASSPRLGTEAFF.

The gene calls are TRBV7-9 and TRBJ2-1, with 7 bases that match TRBD1. V trimming: 7 bases; J trimming: 8 bases; junction bases outside the gene matches: 11. The CDR3 spans 14 residues. Germline values: CDR1 SEHNR, CDR2 FQNEAQ (reference sequence). CDR3 nucleotides: TGTGCCAGCACCCCAAACAGGGGAGAGGATGAGCAGTTCTTC. It codes for CASTPNRGEDEQFF.

This rearrangement joins TRBV4-3 to TRBJ1-6; tentatively, D is TRBD1 (5 bases). V lost 5 bases to trimming and J lost 8 bases, with 10 bases between them. Germline CDR1 and CDR2: LGHNA and YSLEER. CDR3 length equals 13 residues. CDR3 sequence reads: CASSWGDDSPLHF. The CDR3 coding sequence is TGCGCCAGCAGCTGGGGGGACGATTCACCCCTCCACTTT.

The chain uses TRBV30 and TRBJ2-1; D is unclear. Germline loops: CDR1 GTSNPN, CDR2 SVGIG (reference sequence). V dropped 6 bases and J dropped 4 bases, with 7 bases sitting between them. The CDR3 is 11 amino acids. The CDR3 DNA sequence: TGTGCCTGCGGAGCATACAATGAGCAGTTCTTC. Protein sequence: CACGAYNEQFF.

Comments on this clone: A read error may produce the germline difference seen at one junction end. CDR3 nucleotides: TGCAGGGCAGGGTTAAACACCGGGGAGCTGTTTTTT. Translating gives CRAGLNTGELFF. V and J are TRBV6-5 and TRBJ2-2, with D perhaps TRBD1 (5 bases). Germline V gene lookup returns CDR1 MNHEY and CDR2 SVGAGI. The CDR3 runs to 12 residues.

This clone was counted once. This chain uses TRBV6-2 or TRBV6-3 with TRBJ1-5, with TRBD1 identical over 7 bases. The CDR3 extends over 18 amino acids. The germline V gene encodes CDR1 MNHEY and CDR2 SVGEGT. The V gene end was trimmed by 2 bases and the J gene end by 0 bases; junction bases not matched to a gene: 10. DNA of the CDR3: TGTGCCAGCAGTTACCCGGGAGGGGGCGACGGTAGCAATCAGCCCCAGCATTTT. Translated, it gives CASSYPGGGDGSNQPQHF.

CDR3 sequence (DNA): TGCGCCAGCCAGGGGAACGCGAACACCGGGGAGCTGTTTTTT. It codes for CASQGNANTGELFF. V and J are TRBV5-1 and TRBJ2-2, with D maybe TRBD1 (6 bases). CDR3 size: 14 residues. Germline loops: CDR1 SGHRS, CDR2 YFSETQ. Trimming removed 7 bases at V and 0 bases at J, with 10 bases between.

J is TRBJ2-3 and V is TRBV7-2; 8 bases are shared with TRBD2. Trimming cost V 0 bases and J 6 bases; bases outside gene matches: 8. The CDR3 has 16 amino acids. The germline gives CDR1 SGHTA, CDR2 FQGNSA. The CDR3, as DNA: TGTGCCAGCAGCTTAGCGCTGGCGGGGGGTTGGGATACGCAGTATTTT. Translation gives CASSLALAGGWDTQYF.

CDR3 nucleotide sequence: TGTGCTAGTGGTTTGCTCGGGGGGGCCGACGGGGAGCTGTTTTTT. This encodes CASGLLGGADGELFF. This chain joins TRBV12-5 and TRBJ2-2; 8 bases fit TRBD2. The CDR3 length is 15 residues. Unmatched junction bases numbered 6, after V lost 2 bases and J lost 7 bases. Germline V gene data show CDR1 as LGHNT and CDR2 as FRNRAP.

The V call is TRBV28, the J call TRBJ2-7; 8 nucleotides agree with TRBD2. The CDR3 is 14 amino acids. After removal of 3 bases from V and 5 bases from J, the junction contained 6 bases not matched to a gene. Germline CDR1 reads MDHEN; CDR2 reads SYDVKM. The CDR3 nucleotides are TGTGCCAGCAGTTTTCGGGGGGGCGGTGACGAGCAGTACTTC. Protein product: CASSFRGGGDEQYF.

This clone appeared once. This chain links TRBV6-2 or TRBV6-3 with TRBJ1-4; the D gene is possibly TRBD1 (6 bases). V was pared by 5 bases and J by 7 bases, with 17 bases between. Germline V gene data show CDR1 as MNHEY and CDR2 as SVGEGT. This CDR3 comprises 15 residues. The DNA of the CDR3 is TGTGCCAGCAGTGGATACAGGGCAGGTGTTGAAAAACTGTTTTTT. This codes for CASSGYRAGVEKLFF.

The chain joins TRBV11-2 to TRBJ2-7, with 7 bases identical to TRBD1. Germline lookup yields CDR1 SGHAT and CDR2 FQNNGV. The CDR3 is made up of 11 amino acids. With 8 bases clipped from V and 7 bases from J, the junction kept 5 bases outside the gene matches. CDR3 DNA sequence: TGTGCCAGCGGACAGGTTAGGGAGCAGTACTTC. It is translated as CASGQVREQYF.

This chain links TRBV5-6 with TRBJ1-1; D not resolved. V was clipped by 1 base and J by 8 bases, with 6 bases between them. CDR1 is SGHDT and CDR2 is YYEEEE in the germline V gene. CDR3 length: 11 amino acids. The DNA of the CDR3 is TGTGCCAGCAGCTTGTACAGAGAAGCTTTCTTT. The encoded protein is CASSLYREAFF.

The CDR3 coding sequence is TGTGCCAGCAGTCGTCGGGGCGGATCCTACGAGCAGTACTTC. Amino acids: CASSRRGGSYEQYF. This chain uses TRBV6-2 or TRBV6-3 with TRBJ2-7; either TRBD1 or TRBD2 may supply D (5 bases each). The CDR3 is 14 amino acids. Trimming removed 5 bases at V and 1 base at J, with 12 bases between. CDR1 is MNHEY and CDR2 is SVGEGT in the germline V gene.

The chain is built from TRBV11-2 and TRBJ1-6; D is unresolved. Trimming cost V 5 bases and J 9 bases, with 20 bases left between them. The germline V gene encodes CDR1 SGHAT and CDR2 FQNNGV. CDR3 length: 16 residues. CDR3 residues: CASSPYRTHQSSPLHF. The CDR3 nucleotides read TGTGCCAGCAGCCCCTACCGAACCCACCAAAGTTCACCCCTCCACTTT.

The rearrangement joins TRBV5-1 to TRBJ1-2; 8 nucleotides align to TRBD1. This CDR3 is 14 amino acids long. CDR1 is SGHRS, CDR2 YFSETQ, per germline. With V trimmed by 4 bases and J by 8 bases, 10 bases remained unmatched. In nucleotides, the CDR3 is TGCGCCAGCAGCCTAGGGACAGGCGCTTGGGGCTACACCTTC. This codes for CASSLGTGAWGYTF.

V gene TRBV7-9 combines with J gene TRBJ2-7, with 7 bases identical to TRBD1. The CDR3 totals 16 residues. Germline-derived CDR1 and CDR2 are SEHNR and FQNEAQ (reference sequence). After removal of 4 bases from V and 3 bases from J, the junction contained 12 bases not matched to a gene. CDR3 protein: CASSSYPRDSFYEQYF. CDR3 sequence (DNA): TGTGCCAGCAGCTCATATCCCCGGGACAGTTTCTACGAGCAGTACTTC.

The genes are TRBV15 and TRBJ1-6, with a possible D match to TRBD1 (5 bases). Trimming shortened V by 0 bases and J by 8 bases, and 8 bases separated the two germline ends. CDR1 is LNHNV and CDR2 is YYDKDF in the germline V gene (reference sequence). The CDR3 length is 14 residues. The CDR3 loop is CATSRDGAYSPLHF. As DNA, the CDR3 is TGTGCCACCAGCAGAGATGGGGCGTATTCACCCCTCCACTTT.

Note on this clone: The same CDR3 can be traced to other DNA sequences in this sample. V gene TRBV6-2 or TRBV6-3 combines with J gene TRBJ1-5; the D is unclear. Trimming cost V 6 bases and J 0 bases, with 6 bases left between them. CDR3 size: 13 residues. Per the germline V gene, CDR1 is MNHEY and CDR2 is SVGEGT. CDR3 DNA: TGTGCCAGCAGCAGAACTAGCAATCAGCCCCAGCATTTT. The encoded protein is CASSRTSNQPQHF.

CDR3 protein: CASSLTVTGELFF. The CDR3 DNA follows: TGCGCCAGCAGCTTGACGGTCACCGGGGAGCTGTTTTTT. This rearrangement joins TRBV5-1 to TRBJ2-2, with D unclear. V lost 1 base and J 4 bases, leaving 5 bases between the germline ends. Per germline, CDR1 SGHRS and CDR2 YFSETQ. The CDR3 extends over 13 amino acids.

This sequence joins TRBV14 and TRBJ2-5, with D perhaps matching TRBD2 (6 bases). The ends were cut back, 1 base at V and 5 bases at J, with 14 bases in the middle. Germline assignment: CDR1 SGHDN and CDR2 FVKESK. The CDR3 is made up of 15 amino acids. The CDR3 spells CASSQVRGTRETQYF. The CDR3 region has the DNA TGTGCCAGCAGCCAAGTTCGGGGGACTCGCGAGACCCAGTACTTC.

The V gene is TRBV2, the J gene TRBJ1-5, with a tentative D call TRBD1 (5 bases). V was cut by 7 bases and J by 0 bases, with 16 bases left in between. CDR1 SNHLY and CDR2 FYNNEI come from the germline V gene. The CDR3 is 16 amino acids. CDR3: CASNKGDRDSNQPQHF. The CDR3 coding sequence is TGTGCCAGCAATAAAGGGGACCGAGATAGCAATCAGCCCCAGCATTTT. Using reference TRBV2 and TRBJ1-5 for the parts outside the CDR3, the full variable domain is EPEVTQTPSHQVTQMGQEVILRCVPISNHLYFYWYRQILGQKVEFLVSFYNNEISEKSEIFDDQFSVERPDGSNFTLKIRSTKLEDSAMYFCASNKGDRDSNQPQHFGDGTRLSIL.